The present T cell receptor beta chain was sequenced within a study of cytomegalovirus exposure and HLA in healthy donors. PCR employed 60 Vbeta and 13 Jbeta primers. Sequencing was performed with immunoSEQ multiplex PCR; in TCRdb, only in-frame clones are kept and a portion is missing. Of 160,000 or so clones in the sample, roughly 79% were seen once. This clone was counted between two and nine times. V dropped 5 bases and J dropped 0 bases, with 7 bases sitting between them. This CDR3 comprises 13 residues. CDR1 and CDR2 (germline): SGHAT, FQNNGV. The chain links TRBV11-2 to TRBJ1-1; D is possibly TRBD1 (5 bases). The clonotype originates from a woman aged 50 to 60 in good health and CMV-seronegative. Material for sequencing was PBMCs. The CDR3 protein is CASSTRVNTEAFF. The CDR3 DNA sequence: TGTGCCAGCAGCACCAGGGTGAACACTGAAGCTTTCTTT.